The source of this T cell receptor (beta chain) is a study of response to subunit inactivated influenza vaccine. Study results and caveats: The authors offered the suggestion that each seasonal influenza vaccination recruits few new T cells.

This clonotype showed up many times. Its target is unknown. In TCRdb, the RT-PCR reads were re-called with MiXCR into one record per CDR3 protein. The table has 600,000 to 850,000 distinct CDR3 sequences, around 15% seen once. The input for sequencing was PBMCs from blood, taken around two weeks before vaccination. The TCR was taken from a man aged 50-60 years who received an inactivated influenza vaccine.

The CDR3, as DNA: TGTGCCAGCAGCTTGGATCCGGGAGAGGAGACCCAGTACTTC. Protein product: CASSLDPGEETQYF. The chain employs TRBV5-4 and TRBJ2-5, with D perhaps TRBD2 (6 bases). The germline V gene encodes CDR1 SGHNT and CDR2 YYREEE (reference sequence). The CDR3 sequence is 14 residues long. V lost 0 bases to trimming and J lost 5 bases, with 11 bases between them.